Given below is one TCR beta chain in context. This CDR3 is built from 16 residues. Unmatched junction bases numbered 6, after V lost 0 bases and J lost 4 bases. Germline V CDR1 and CDR2: SGHRS, YFSETQ. This record comes from a study of cytomegalovirus exposure and HLA in healthy donors. With 60 Vbeta and 13 Jbeta primers, the PCR was carried out. Produced via immunoSEQ multiplex PCR; TCRdb's table is partial and in-frame only. Here the sample spans 55,000 to 70,000 clones, roughly 73% being singletons. This clonotype originated in a male donor in good health and CMV-seropositive. The sample taken for sequencing was PBMCs. This chain links TRBV5-1 with TRBJ2-2, with 7 bases fitting TRBD2. The CDR3 DNA follows: TGCGCCAGCAGCTTGGAAGCGGGGCTCCGCACCGGGGAGCTGTTTTTT. It translates to CASSLEAGLRTGELFF. The variable domain in full, completed from reference TRBV5-1 and TRBJ2-2, reads KAGVTQTPRYLIKTRGQQVTLSCSPISGHRSVSWYQQTPGQGLQFLFEYFSETQRNKGNFPGRFSGRQFSNSRSEMNVSTLELGDSALYLCASSLEAGLRTGELFFGEGSRLTVL.